The 22 T cell receptor beta chains presented below share a single source sample, sequenced in a study of T-cell reconstitution after alpha-beta-depleted transplantation in children. The library targeted TCRbeta and was prepared with unique molecular identifiers. TCRdb ran MiXCR on the PCR reads and lists one entry per CDR3 protein. The sample has about a million distinct CDR3 sequences, around 30% seen once. The specimen was PBMCs, mostly from graft donor cells, collected 360 days after TCRalphabeta/CD19-depleted stem cell transplant. These receptors came from a boy under two years old who had a stem cell transplant for SCID, so the T cells may come from the graft donor.

The chain combines TRBV6-6 with TRBJ2-7, with D unresolved. The CDR3 covers 13 residues. V was shortened by 6 bases and J by 1 base, with 10 bases between the two germline ends. The germline CDR1 and CDR2 sequences are MNHNY and SVGAGI (reference sequence). The CDR3 sequence: CASRFSDSYEQYF. The CDR3 bases are TGTGCCAGCAGATTCTCGGATTCCTACGAGCAGTACTTC.

The rearrangement joins TRBV7-2 to TRBJ2-5, with D possibly matching TRBD2 (6 bases). V lost 0 bases to trimming and J lost 4 bases, with 12 bases between them. The CDR3 contains 15 residues. Germline V gene lookup returns CDR1 SGHTA and CDR2 FQGNSA. CDR3 sequence (DNA): TGTGCCAGCAGCTTAGCGGGGCTGGGGGGAGAGACCCAGTACTTC. It translates to CASSLAGLGGETQYF. Based on the CDR3 plus reference TRBV7-2 and TRBJ2-5, the full variable domain is GAGVSQSPSNKVTEKGKDVELRCDPISGHTALYWYRQSLGQGLEFLIYFQGNSAPDKSGLPSDRFSAERTGGSVSTLTIQRTQQEDSAVYLCASSLAGLGGETQYFGPGTRLLVL.

The rearrangement joins TRBV7-9 to TRBJ1-1; possibly TRBD1 for D (5 bases). The V gene lost 4 bases and the J gene lost 1 base, with 13 bases spanning the gap. Germline V gene sequence: CDR1 SEHNR, CDR2 FQNEAQ (reference sequence). This CDR3 is 15 amino acids long. In DNA, the CDR3 is TGTGCCAGCAGCTCCAAGGGACGGGAGAACACTGAAGCTTTCTTT. Translation: CASSSKGRENTEAFF.

The V and J genes are TRBV7-9 and TRBJ2-7; no clear D gene. Trimming took off 1 base at V and 3 bases at J, with 13 bases between the two ends. CDR1 and CDR2 (germline): SEHNR, FQNEAQ (reference sequence). The CDR3 contains 15 residues. As DNA, the CDR3 is TGTGCCAGCAGCTTAGTGAGAGACGTAAACTACGAGCAGTACTTC. Translated, it gives CASSLVRDVNYEQYF.

The CDR3 loop reads CASSLRGREETQYF. CDR3 in DNA: TGTGCCAGCAGTTTAAGGGGGAGAGAGGAGACCCAGTACTTC. The chain links TRBV12-3 or TRBV12-4 to TRBJ2-5; D might be TRBD1 (6 bases). The CDR3 runs 14 residues. Trimming pared 2 bases from V and 5 bases from J, leaving 12 bases between.

The J gene is TRBJ2-1, the V gene TRBV13, with a tentative D call TRBD2 (5 bases). This CDR3 has 13 amino acids. Germline V gene sequence: CDR1 PRHDT, CDR2 FYEKMQ (reference sequence). V gave up 5 bases and J gave up 10 bases, with 15 bases separating them. CDR3 sequence (DNA): TGTGCCAGCAGCCCAGTAGGAGGATGGGAGCAGTTCTTC. The encoded protein is CASSPVGGWEQFF.

The gene calls are TRBV12-3 or TRBV12-4 and TRBJ2-1; 7 nucleotides agree with TRBD1. Trimming took 7 bases from V and 7 from J; bases not matched to a gene: 16. The CDR3 contains 16 residues. In nucleotides, the CDR3 is TGTGCCAGCACCTCGCGAGGGGGCTCCTCGCAGAATGAGCAGTTCTTC. Translated, it gives CASTSRGGSSQNEQFF.

The chain links TRBV27 to TRBJ2-7; the match to TRBD1 covers 7 bases. Germline V gene data show CDR1 as MNHEY and CDR2 as SMNVEV (reference sequence). V lost 6 bases to trimming and J lost 2 bases; unmatched junction nucleotides: 10. The CDR3 runs 15 residues. The CDR3 protein is CASRGLRTGAYEQYF. CDR3 DNA sequence: TGTGCCAGCAGGGGGCTGAGGACAGGAGCCTACGAGCAGTACTTC.

This clonotype was observed a handful of times. The chain carries TRBV5-1 and TRBJ2-3; D may correspond to TRBD1 or TRBD2 (6 bases each). CDR1 and CDR2 (germline): SGHRS, YFSETQ. The CDR3 has 15 amino acids. The V and J ends lost 5 bases and 2 bases respectively, with 15 bases between them. The CDR3 sequence: CASRRRGESTDTQYF. CDR3 coding DNA: TGCGCCAGCAGGCGGAGGGGGGAATCCACAGATACGCAGTATTTT.

This clonotype has a handful of counts. The rearrangement uses TRBV2 and TRBJ1-1; D possibly corresponds to TRBD1 (6 bases). Germline CDR1 SNHLY, CDR2 FYNNEI. This CDR3 comprises 14 residues. Trimming removed 4 bases at V and 4 bases at J, with 13 bases between. CDR3 nucleotide sequence: TGTGCCAGCAGTGCCGGCCCAGGGGTCACTGAAGCTTTCTTT. It codes for CASSAGPGVTEAFF.

The V call is TRBV6-1, the J call TRBJ2-3; TRBD2 matches 8 bases. With 7 bases clipped from V and 4 bases from J, the junction kept 10 bases outside the gene matches. CDR1 is MNHNS, CDR2 SASEGT, per germline. CDR3 length equals 15 residues. The CDR3 here is CASMVGGASSDTQYF. CDR3 DNA sequence: TGTGCCAGCATGGTCGGGGGGGCCAGTTCAGATACGCAGTATTTT.

V gene TRBV4-3 combines with J gene TRBJ2-5, with 10 bases aligning to TRBD2. The CDR3 has 18 amino acids. Unmatched junction bases numbered 8, after V lost 1 base and J lost 0 bases. Per the germline V gene, CDR1 is LGHNA and CDR2 is YSLEER. CDR3 sequence: CASSQASWLAGDQETQYF. For the CDR3, the DNA is TGCGCCAGCAGCCAAGCGAGTTGGCTAGCGGGGGACCAAGAGACCCAGTACTTC.

The table lists this clonotype with a few counts. The CDR3 nucleotides read TGCGCCAGCAGCCAAGTCGGGTGGTACTCCTACAATGAGCAGTTCTTC. It encodes CASSQVGWYSYNEQFF. The chain combines TRBV4-3 with TRBJ2-1; D remains unclear. Trimming took 1 base from V and 0 from J, leaving 10 bases between them. Germline V CDR1 and CDR2: LGHNA, YSLEER. The CDR3 extends over 16 amino acids.

The chain has TRBV15 and TRBJ1-6; D call uncertain. The CDR3 covers 13 residues. Germline lookup yields CDR1 LNHNV and CDR2 YYDKDF (reference sequence). V lost 11 bases and J 7 bases, leaving 15 bases between the germline ends. In DNA form, the CDR3 reads TGTGCCGCTAGGTTCCCCCTGAATTCACCCCTCCACTTT. Its protein product is CAARFPLNSPLHF. Full variable domain (outside the CDR3, taken from reference TRBV15 and TRBJ1-6): DAMVIQNPRYQVTQFGKPVTLSCSQTLNHNVMYWYQQKSSQAPKLLFHYYDKDFNNEADTPDNFQSRRPNTSFCFLDIRSPGLGDTAMYLCAARFPLNSPLHFGNGTRLTVT.

Ten or more counts support this clonotype. J is TRBJ2-7 and V is TRBV28; the D gene is possibly TRBD2 (5 bases). From germline, CDR1 is MDHEN and CDR2 SYDVKM. This CDR3 has 18 amino acids. Trimming took off 3 bases at V and 9 bases at J, with 30 bases between the two ends. The DNA of the CDR3 is TGTGCCAGCAGTTTTCCCCCAATTCTGGGAGACCACCTCCGCGGGCAGTACTTC. Translating it yields CASSFPPILGDHLRGQYF.

The sample holds a few counts of this clonotype. The V and J genes are TRBV7-3 and TRBJ1-1; D is unresolved. This CDR3 is built from 14 residues. Germline V gives CDR1 SGHTA, CDR2 FQGTGA. V lost 1 base to trimming and J lost 1 base, with 7 bases between them. CDR3 amino acids: CASSLRLPNTEAFF. The CDR3 DNA reads as TGTGCCAGCAGCTTAAGACTTCCGAACACTGAAGCTTTCTTT.

On this clonotype itself: A junction boundary mismatches the germline segment, possibly from a read error. The V and J genes are TRBV3-1 and TRBJ2-1, with D perhaps matching TRBD1 or TRBD2 (5 bases each). CDR3 length: 17 residues. Germline assignment: CDR1 LGHDT and CDR2 YNNKEL (reference sequence). Written as DNA, the CDR3 is TGTGCCTGCAGCCGAAGAGGTTGGGGACCCAAAAAGGTGGAGCAGTTCTTC. Protein: CACSRRGWGPKKVEQFF.

The J gene is TRBJ1-2, the V gene TRBV5-1, with TRBD1 identical over 9 bases. This CDR3 has 14 amino acids. V was clipped by 2 bases and J by 4 bases; unmatched bases: 3. The germline V gene encodes CDR1 SGHRS and CDR2 YFSETQ. The CDR3 DNA reads as TGCGCCAGCAGCTTTGGGACAGGGCTCTATGGCTACACCTTC. Its translation: CASSFGTGLYGYTF.

This clonotype was found a few times. This chain joins TRBV5-1 and TRBJ2-2, with D hard to call. This CDR3 contains 17 residues. Germline V lookup: CDR1 SGHRS, CDR2 YFSETQ. Trimming took 2 bases from V and 3 from J, leaving 17 bases between them. As DNA, the CDR3 is TGCGCCAGCAGCTTCACCCATCTCTATTCTTACACCGGGGAGCTGTTTTTT. Translating it yields CASSFTHLYSYTGELFF.

This clonotype has ten or more counts. The V call is TRBV4-2, the J call TRBJ2-7; a possible D gene is TRBD2 (5 bases). CDR1 is LGHNA and CDR2 is YNFKEQ in the germline V gene. The CDR3 sequence is 15 residues long. The V and J ends lost 0 bases and 4 bases respectively, with 13 bases between them. CDR3 in amino acids: CASSQEGGGPYEQYF. As DNA, the CDR3 is TGTGCCAGCAGCCAAGAAGGCGGAGGCCCTTACGAGCAGTACTTC.

This chain links TRBV29-1 with TRBJ2-7; D is uncertain. CDR1 and CDR2 (germline): SQVTM, ANQGSEA. The ends were cut back, 0 bases at V and 0 bases at J, with 12 bases in the middle. The CDR3 runs 15 residues. The CDR3 DNA sequence: TGCAGCGTTGAAGAGGGATCAGTGGGCTCCTACGAGCAGTACTTC. Protein sequence: CSVEEGSVGSYEQYF.

This clonotype was found a few times. This chain connects TRBV6-5 to TRBJ1-5, with 7 positions matching TRBD1. The CDR3 contains 14 residues. After removal of 8 bases from V and 3 bases from J, the junction contained 7 bases not matched to a gene. Germline CDR1 MNHEY, CDR2 SVGAGI. The CDR3 is CASRQGLDNQPQHF. The CDR3, as DNA: TGTGCCAGCCGACAGGGTCTTGACAATCAGCCCCAGCATTTT.